Listed below are T cell receptor beta chains from one sample, sequenced in a study of yellow fever vaccine responses in identical twins. TCRdb reanalysed the RT-PCR reads using MiXCR and keeps one entry per CDR3 protein. Of 13,000 or so distinct CDR3 sequences listed, 84% are singletons. The sequenced sample was T cells from blood (PBMCs), unsorted or a sorted subset (not recorded which), obtained before or after yellow fever vaccination (not recorded which). These receptor sequences come from a woman aged 18 to 35 who received the yellow fever vaccine. CDR3s include the opening cysteine and the closing phenylalanine or tryptophan. A D gene is named only where the DNA matches it firmly. A row's size may be missing; if present it is once, few, many or a size class.

len	v_gene	abundance	d_gene	j_gene	CDR3aa	CDR3nt
14	TRBV11-3	once	NA	TRBJ2-6	CASSRSSGANVLTF	TGTGCCAGCAGCCGAAGCTCTGGGGCCAACGTCCTGACTTTC
10	TRBV23-1	few	NA	TRBJ1-5	CAPVSQPQHF	TGCGCCCCGGTGTCTCAGCCCCAGCATTTT
19	TRBV11-1	NA	TRBD2	TRBJ2-7	CASSFGPWTSGPGSYEQYF	TGTGCCAGCAGCTTCGGACCCTGGACTAGCGGGCCGGGATCCTACGAGCAGTACTTC
17	TRBV29-1	NA	TRBD2	TRBJ2-1	CSVVTSGGLATYNEQFF	TGCAGCGTTGTCACGTCGGGAGGACTAGCGACTTACAATGAGCAGTTCTTC
14	TRBV7-9	NA	TRBD1	TRBJ2-7	CASSPTGGINEQYF	TGTGCCAGCAGCCCGACAGGGGGCATCAACGAGCAGTACTTC
13	TRBV18	NA	TRBD1	TRBJ2-7	CASSPPTGSTQYF	TGTGCCAGCTCACCACCGACAGGGTCCACGCAGTACTTC
15	TRBV5-6	NA	NA	TRBJ2-3	CASAEDSSSTDTQYF	TGTGCCAGCGCCGAGGACTCTTCTAGCACAGATACGCAGTATTTT
11	TRBV20-1	NA	NA	TRBJ2-7	CSARRGDEQYF	TGCAGTGCCCGCAGGGGTGACGAGCAGTACTTC
13	TRBV2	NA	NA	TRBJ2-7	CASSNLGPYEQYF	TGTGCCAGCAGTAATCTGGGTCCTTACGAGCAGTACTTC
12	TRBV5-1	NA	NA	TRBJ2-1	CASSFVVGHWFF	TGCGCCAGCAGCTTCGTGGTGGGGCACTGGTTCTTC
16	TRBV5-1	NA	TRBD2	TRBJ2-3	CASSFGLDDSTDTQYF	TGCGCCAGCAGCTTTGGACTAGATGATAGCACAGATACGCAGTATTTT
15	TRBV7-6	once	NA	TRBJ2-2	CASSLLEGPTGELFF	TGTGCCAGCAGCTTACTTGAGGGTCCCACCGGGGAGCTGTTTTTT
15	TRBV11-3	NA	NA	TRBJ2-7	CASSLGQNPSYEQYF	TGTGCCAGCAGCCTGGGACAAAACCCCTCCTACGAGCAGTACTTC
15	TRBV11-1	NA	TRBD1	TRBJ2-7	CASSLETGSSYEQYF	TGTGCCAGCAGCTTAGAGACAGGGAGCTCCTACGAGCAGTACTTC
14	TRBV2	NA	NA	TRBJ2-1	CASSDARPRNEQFF	TGTGCCAGCAGTGATGCGCGCCCCAGGAATGAGCAGTTCTTC
14	TRBV15	NA	NA	TRBJ2-7	CATSRGGTDYEQYF	TGTGCCACCAGCAGAGGTGGGACCGACTACGAGCAGTACTTC
14	TRBV12-3/TRBV12-4	few	TRBD1	TRBJ2-3	CASSSTGKADTQYF	TGTGCCAGCAGTTCGACAGGGAAGGCAGATACGCAGTATTTT
14	TRBV7-3	NA	TRBD1	TRBJ2-1	CASSWDRPYNEQFF	TGTGCCAGCAGTTGGGACAGGCCCTACAATGAGCAGTTCTTC
15	TRBV6-1	NA	TRBD1	TRBJ2-7	CASRPDRVRGREQYF	TGTGCCAGCAGACCCGACAGGGTACGAGGTCGCGAGCAGTACTTC
17	TRBV10-1	NA	TRBD1	TRBJ1-1	CASSEPGQEPLSTEAFF	TGCGCCAGCAGTGAGCCGGGACAGGAACCCCTCAGCACTGAAGCTTTCTTT
13	TRBV4-1	NA	NA	TRBJ2-7	CASSQEAGYEQYF	TGCGCCAGCAGCCAAGAGGCGGGGTACGAGCAGTACTTC
15	TRBV18	NA	TRBD1	TRBJ2-1	CASSPRDRTYNEQFF	TGTGCCAGCTCACCGAGGGACAGGACCTACAATGAGCAGTTCTTC
15	TRBV7-9	NA	TRBD1	TRBJ2-7	CASSLAQGTSHEQYF	TGTGCCAGCAGCTTAGCACAGGGGACCTCCCACGAGCAGTACTTC
15	TRBV11-2	NA	TRBD1	TRBJ2-7	CASSLEGQGAFEQYF	TGTGCCAGCAGCCTTGAGGGACAGGGGGCGTTCGAGCAGTACTTC
12	TRBV13	NA	NA	TRBJ2-2	CASTLGTGELFF	TGTGCCAGCACCTTGGGCACCGGGGAGCTGTTTTTT
10	TRBV29-1	NA	NA	TRBJ2-1	CSGTYNEQFF	TGCAGCGGTACCTACAATGAGCAGTTCTTC
11	TRBV18	NA	NA	TRBJ2-5	CASSPQETQYF	TGTGCCAGCTCACCCCAAGAGACCCAGTACTTC
14	TRBV12-3/TRBV12-4	NA	TRBD1	TRBJ2-1	CASSLAGQGKVQFF	TGTGCCAGCAGTTTAGCGGGACAGGGGAAGGTGCAGTTCTTC
15	TRBV11-3	NA	NA	TRBJ2-5	CASSLAGAKTETQYF	TGTGCCAGCAGCTTAGCGGGGGCAAAAACCGAGACCCAGTACTTC
20	TRBV29-1	NA	TRBD2	TRBJ2-1	CSVGRGGLAGGSISYNEQFF	TGCAGCGTTGGAAGAGGCGGACTAGCGGGAGGATCAATCTCCTACAATGAGCAGTTCTTC
12	TRBV7-9	once	NA	TRBJ2-7	CASSLNSDEQYF	TGTGCCAGCAGCTTAAACTCCGACGAGCAGTACTTC
15	TRBV18	NA	NA	TRBJ2-7	CASSPDPDYSYEQYF	TGTGCCAGCTCACCAGATCCAGACTACTCCTACGAGCAGTACTTC
13	TRBV19	NA	NA	TRBJ2-5	CASSTQRKETQYF	TGTGCCAGTAGTACGCAGCGAAAAGAGACCCAGTACTTC
16	TRBV5-5	few	TRBD1	TRBJ2-1	CASSFLGQGVYNEQFF	TGCGCCAGCAGTTTCCTTGGACAGGGGGTTTACAATGAGCAGTTCTTC
12	TRBV29-1	NA	NA	TRBJ2-7	CSVDYGRDEQYF	TGCAGCGTTGACTATGGGCGGGACGAGCAGTACTTC
16	TRBV7-3	NA	NA	TRBJ2-5	CASSSRGGASVETQYF	TGTGCCAGCAGCTCCAGGGGGGGTGCTAGCGTCGAGACCCAGTACTTC
13	TRBV4-1	NA	NA	TRBJ2-7	CASSQEGAVEQYF	TGCGCCAGCAGCCAAGAAGGCGCGGTCGAGCAGTACTTC
15	TRBV19	NA	TRBD2	TRBJ2-1	CASSMRGGFRNEQFF	TGTGCCAGTAGTATGCGGGGAGGGTTCCGCAATGAGCAGTTCTTC
12	TRBV29-1	NA	NA	TRBJ2-7	CSVGTGPYEQYF	TGCAGCGTTGGTACCGGACCCTACGAGCAGTACTTC
13	TRBV20-1	NA	NA	TRBJ2-3	CSATRTVADTQYF	TGCAGTGCCACTCGGACAGTGGCAGATACGCAGTATTTT
13	TRBV12-3/TRBV12-4	NA	TRBD1	TRBJ1-1	CASSPRGTREAFF	TGTGCCAGCAGCCCCAGGGGGACCCGTGAAGCTTTCTTT
12	TRBV18	NA	NA	TRBJ2-7	CASSPEAYEQYF	TGTGCCAGCTCACCCGAGGCCTACGAGCAGTACTTC
15	TRBV24-1	NA	NA	TRBJ2-1	CATRGLESSYNEQFF	TGTGCCACCAGGGGGCTGGAATCTTCCTACAATGAGCAGTTCTTC
13	TRBV4-3	NA	NA	TRBJ2-1	CASSHTRGNEQFF	TGCGCCAGCAGCCACACTAGGGGGAATGAGCAGTTCTTC
14	TRBV29-1	NA	NA	TRBJ2-7	CSVGASPSSYEQYF	TGCAGCGTTGGAGCAAGCCCCAGTTCCTACGAGCAGTACTTC
15	TRBV20-1	NA	TRBD2	TRBJ2-7	CSARRGTSGTYEQYF	TGCAGTGCTAGACGAGGGACTAGCGGAACCTACGAGCAGTACTTC
12	TRBV23-1	once	NA	TRBJ2-7	CASSQSALEQYF	TGCGCCAGCAGTCAATCGGCGCTTGAGCAGTACTTC
13	TRBV29-1	NA	TRBD2	TRBJ2-7	CSARLAGLGEQYF	TGCAGCGCAAGACTAGCGGGATTGGGGGAGCAGTACTTC
16	TRBV5-5	NA	NA	TRBJ1-3	CASSLEGFYSGNTIYF	TGTGCCAGCAGCTTGGAGGGATTCTACTCTGGAAACACCATATATTTT
16	TRBV11-2	once	NA	TRBJ2-1	CASSPLTMSPNNEQFF	TGTGCCAGCAGCCCATTGACTATGTCACCGAACAATGAGCAGTTCTTC
12	TRBV29-1	NA	NA	TRBJ1-1	CSVVGGDTEAFF	TGCAGCGTTGTGGGGGGAGACACTGAAGCTTTCTTT
11	TRBV28	NA	NA	TRBJ2-7	CASKWTNLQYF	TGTGCCAGCAAGTGGACGAACCTGCAGTACTTC
16	TRBV21-1	NA	NA	TRBJ2-7	CASSDLAGPKSYEQYF	TGTGCCAGCAGCGACCTAGCGGGACCAAAATCCTACGAGCAGTACTTC
16	TRBV11-3	NA	TRBD2	TRBJ2-1	CASSFPGTSGFNEQFF	TGTGCCAGCAGCTTCCCCGGGACTAGCGGGTTCAATGAGCAGTTCTTC
17	TRBV9	NA	NA	TRBJ2-3	CASSGGSWGALTDTQYF	TGTGCCAGCAGCGGGGGGTCGTGGGGGGCCCTAACAGATACGCAGTATTTT
15	TRBV10-2	NA	NA	TRBJ2-1	CASSYLTGVVYEQFF	TGCGCCAGCAGTTACTTAACGGGAGTAGTCTATGAGCAGTTCTTC
14	TRBV24-1	NA	NA	TRBJ2-2	CATSEVTDTGELFF	TGTGCCACCAGTGAGGTGACAGACACCGGGGAGCTGTTTTTT
11	TRBV2	NA	NA	TRBJ2-7	CASSDIHEQYF	TGTGCCAGCAGTGACATCCACGAGCAGTACTTC